A single sample is the source of the 9 T cell receptor beta chains below, sequenced in a study of blood T cell repertoires in COVID-19. The table came from immunoSEQ multiplex PCR; TCRdb's copy has only in-frame clones and leaves some out. The profile shows approximately 110,000 clones, 90% to 95% of them singletons. Input material: peripheral blood. Receptor source: a man aged 45-65 years with COVID-19, enrolled during active disease.

The chain carries TRBV4-3 and TRBJ1-3; a weak D match, TRBD1 (6 bases). This CDR3 comprises 15 residues. In germline, CDR1 is LGHNA, CDR2 YSLEER. Between the trimmed V and J ends, which lost 0 bases and 4 bases, there was a span of 10 bases. The DNA of the CDR3 is TGCGCCAGCAGCCAAGACAGGGGACCAGGAAACACCATATATTTT. Residues: CASSQDRGPGNTIYF.

The V call is TRBV24-1, the J call TRBJ2-1; D uncertain. CDR3 length: 15 residues. Trimming removed 4 bases at V and 6 bases at J, with 15 bases between. From germline, CDR1 is KGHDR and CDR2 SFDVKD. The CDR3 loop reads CATSEGLVYRNEQFF. CDR3 in DNA: TGTGCCACCAGTGAAGGCCTAGTGTATCGCAATGAGCAGTTCTTC.

The rearrangement uses TRBV3-1 (or the pseudogene TRBV3-2) and TRBJ1-2; TRBD1 matches 7 bases. Germline loops: CDR1 LGHDT, CDR2 YNNKEL (reference sequence). Unmatched junction bases numbered 7, after V lost 5 bases and J lost 7 bases. CDR3 length equals 13 residues. CDR3 DNA sequence: TGTGCCAGCAGCGTAGGGGGCGCGTCTGGCTACACCTTC. Encoded protein: CASSVGGASGYTF.

The chain's CDR3 is CASTRTPQGRYEQYF. DNA of the CDR3: TGTGCCAGCACCCGCACGCCACAGGGTAGATACGAGCAGTACTTC. This rearrangement joins TRBV2 to TRBJ2-7, with D possibly TRBD1 on 6 matching bases. Germline lookup yields CDR1 SNHLY and CDR2 FYNNEI. The CDR3 extends over 15 amino acids. With 7 bases removed from V and 4 bases from J, the gap between germline ends came to 20 bases.

The gene calls are TRBV1 and TRBJ2-3; the DNA was not compared with TRBD2, the D call given in the table. TRBV1 is designated a pseudogene. This CDR3 spans 15 amino acids. The CDR3: CTSSQETGVADTQYF. The CDR3 nucleotides are TGCACCAGCAGCCAAGAAACGGGAGTAGCAGATACGCAGTATTTT.

The chain has TRBV6-1 and TRBJ1-1; no firm D call. Germline V gene lookup returns CDR1 MNHNS and CDR2 SASEGT. V was cut by 3 bases and J by 1 base, with 6 bases left in between. CDR3 length equals 13 residues. The CDR3 DNA is TGTGCCAGCAGTGATTCCAGGAACACTGAAGCTTTCTTT. This codes for CASSDSRNTEAFF.

This chain joins TRBV7-9 and TRBJ2-3; the D is unclear. The CDR3 runs 13 residues. Deletions cut 1 base from V and 4 bases from J, with 6 bases between. The germline gives CDR1 SEHNR, CDR2 FQNEAQ (reference sequence). The CDR3 DNA reads TGTGCCAGCAGCTTAGATCAGGCAGATACGCAGTATTTT. Residues: CASSLDQADTQYF.

The chain recombines TRBV10-2 with TRBJ2-1; 10 nucleotides match TRBD2. Trimming cost V 7 bases and J 4 bases; bases outside gene matches: 13. This CDR3 contains 17 residues. The germline gives CDR1 WSHSY, CDR2 SAAADI. CDR3 region: CASTGGASGGDYNEQFF. DNA for the CDR3: TGCGCCAGCACCGGGGGGGCTAGCGGGGGTGATTACAATGAGCAGTTCTTC.

The V and J genes are TRBV9 and TRBJ1-2, with D tentatively TRBD1 (6 bases). V lost 4 bases and J lost 2, with 15 bases in between. The CDR3 is made up of 15 amino acids. CDR1 and CDR2 (germline): SGDLS, YYNGEE. CDR3 protein: CASSLRTDSNYGYTF. CDR3 DNA sequence: TGTGCCAGCAGCTTGCGGACAGATTCCAACTATGGCTACACCTTC.